The clone carrying this TCR beta chain was recorded only once. In the study's own analysis: Filtering differed because ImmunoSEQ produced junction-only sequences that carried no quality scores. The data were produced by immunoSEQ multiplex PCR, yet TCRdb's version contains in-frame clones alone and is incomplete. The DNA gave D and trimming, while V, J and clone size come from that table. The table records some 2,500,000 clones, 85% to 95% of them present only once. Healthy HIV-negative adults with no recent acute infections or vaccinations were recruited as donors. Donors comprised only Caucasian adults living in Nashville, Tennessee. This sample is drawn from a study of shared clonotypes between healthy human individuals. This receptor was identified in a man between 18 and 29 years old in good health. Some clones in this sample may be carry-over from other donors' samples. What was sequenced was naive CD4+ T cells from PBMCs. Subset indicated: CD45RA+ positively selected.

The CDR3 nucleotides read TGCGCCAGCAGCCGGGGGGAGGGATTTAGTGTGGAGACCCAGTACTTC. Amino acids: CASSRGEGFSVETQYF. This chain uses TRBV4-1 with TRBJ2-5, with 7 bases that match TRBD2. Germline V CDR1 and CDR2: MGHRA, YSYEKL. The CDR3 runs to 16 residues. V lost 4 bases, J lost 5 bases, and 13 bases stayed unmatched.